These 9 T cell receptor beta chains were all obtained from the same sample, sequenced in a study of regulatory dendritic cells for organ transplantation. These receptors have no known antigen. Clones were sequenced by immunoSEQ multiplex PCR, and TCRdb holds only the in-frame ones, with some missing. The sample lists approximately 10,000 clones; roughly 86% were seen once. Sorted subsets were CFSE-labeled and cultured approximately 5 days with allogeneic dendritic cells. What was sequenced was naive CD8+ T cells from blood cultured with dendritic cells. Subset indicated: CD45RA+ naive T cells. The source of these receptors is a human donor in good health.

This chain connects TRBV30 to TRBJ2-2; possible D gene TRBD2, 5 bases. The CDR3 length is 13 residues. Germline V lookup: CDR1 GTSNPN, CDR2 SVGIG (reference sequence). V was trimmed by 8 bases and J by 3 bases, leaving 13 bases between them. In nucleotides, the CDR3 is TGTGCCGGACCCGACGGGGACACCGGGGAGCTGTTTTTT. Translating gives CAGPDGDTGELFF.

This chain uses TRBV12-5 with TRBJ2-1; unclear D gene. This CDR3 is 12 amino acids long. In germline, CDR1 is LGHNT, CDR2 FRNRAP. V lost 0 bases and J lost 7, with 4 bases in between. The CDR3 spells CASGLVGNEQFF. CDR3 in DNA: TGTGCTAGTGGTTTGGTAGGGAATGAGCAGTTCTTC. Together with reference TRBV12-5 and TRBJ2-1, the CDR3 gives the full variable domain: DARVTQTPRHKVTEMGQEVTMRCQPILGHNTVFWYRQTMMQGLELLAYFRNRAPLDDSGMPKDRFSAEMPDATLATLKIQPSEPRDSAVYFCASGLVGNEQFFGPGTRLTVL.

The CDR3 sequence: CASSLEDSEQYF. In nucleotides, the CDR3 is TGTGCCAGCAGCTTAGAGGACAGCGAGCAGTACTTC. The chain links TRBV7-9 to TRBJ2-7; possible D gene TRBD1, 6 bases. The CDR3 has 12 residues. The germline gives CDR1 SEHNR, CDR2 FQNEAQ (reference sequence). The V and J ends lost 1 base and 6 bases respectively, with 7 bases between them.

The chain joins TRBV5-4 to TRBJ1-1; 7 nucleotides align to TRBD1. This CDR3 comprises 13 residues. V trimming: 0 bases; J trimming: 7 bases; junction bases outside the gene matches: 3. In germline, CDR1 is SGHNT, CDR2 YYREEE (reference sequence). CDR3: CASSLGQGSEAFF. In DNA, the CDR3 is TGTGCCAGCAGCTTGGGACAGGGCAGTGAAGCTTTCTTT.

This sequence joins TRBV11-2 and TRBJ2-7, with 7 bases that match TRBD2. From germline, CDR1 is SGHAT and CDR2 FQNNGV. The CDR3 totals 15 residues. Unmatched junction bases numbered 11, after V lost 5 bases and J lost 4 bases. The CDR3 bases are TGTGCCAGCAGCGGGCCTAGCGGATCCTCTTACGAGCAGTACTTC. Translated, it gives CASSGPSGSSYEQYF.

The CDR3 loop is CASSLGQGVHEQYF. In DNA form, the CDR3 reads TGTGCCAGCAGCTTGGGACAGGGAGTCCACGAGCAGTACTTC. The chain joins TRBV7-2 to TRBJ2-7; 9 bases fit TRBD1. The ends lost 3 bases at V and 5 bases at J; junction bases unmatched: 5. The CDR3 contains 14 residues. CDR1 SGHTA and CDR2 FQGNSA come from the germline V gene.

The V and J genes are TRBV7-2 and TRBJ2-1; 8 bases match TRBD1. CDR3 size: 18 residues. Per the germline V gene, CDR1 is SGHTA and CDR2 is FQGNSA. J was trimmed by 0 bases and V by 3 bases; bases with no gene match: 10. CDR3 amino acids: CASSLRGQVTSSYNEQFF. CDR3 DNA: TGTGCCAGCAGCTTGCGGGGACAGGTTACGAGCTCCTACAATGAGCAGTTCTTC.

V usage is TRBV5-1 and J usage is TRBJ2-5; no reliable D call. The CDR3 contains 11 residues. The germline V gene encodes CDR1 SGHRS and CDR2 YFSETQ. V was clipped by 0 bases and J by 3 bases, with 0 bases between them. DNA of the CDR3: TGCGCCAGCAGCTTGGAAGAGACCCAGTACTTC. Encoded protein: CASSLEETQYF. The full variable domain, completed using reference TRBV5-1 and TRBJ2-5, is KAGVTQTPRYLIKTRGQQVTLSCSPISGHRSVSWYQQTPGQGLQFLFEYFSETQRNKGNFPGRFSGRQFSNSRSEMNVSTLELGDSALYLCASSLEETQYFGPGTRLLVL.

The chain employs TRBV4-3 and TRBJ2-3; perhaps D is TRBD1 or TRBD2 (5 bases each). CDR3 length: 15 amino acids. From germline, CDR1 is LGHNA and CDR2 YSLEER. V was pared by 4 bases and J by 7 bases, with 18 bases between. Here the CDR3 reads CASSPGTGHRNTQYF. In DNA form, the CDR3 reads TGCGCCAGCAGCCCGGGGACGGGGCATAGAAATACGCAGTATTTT.